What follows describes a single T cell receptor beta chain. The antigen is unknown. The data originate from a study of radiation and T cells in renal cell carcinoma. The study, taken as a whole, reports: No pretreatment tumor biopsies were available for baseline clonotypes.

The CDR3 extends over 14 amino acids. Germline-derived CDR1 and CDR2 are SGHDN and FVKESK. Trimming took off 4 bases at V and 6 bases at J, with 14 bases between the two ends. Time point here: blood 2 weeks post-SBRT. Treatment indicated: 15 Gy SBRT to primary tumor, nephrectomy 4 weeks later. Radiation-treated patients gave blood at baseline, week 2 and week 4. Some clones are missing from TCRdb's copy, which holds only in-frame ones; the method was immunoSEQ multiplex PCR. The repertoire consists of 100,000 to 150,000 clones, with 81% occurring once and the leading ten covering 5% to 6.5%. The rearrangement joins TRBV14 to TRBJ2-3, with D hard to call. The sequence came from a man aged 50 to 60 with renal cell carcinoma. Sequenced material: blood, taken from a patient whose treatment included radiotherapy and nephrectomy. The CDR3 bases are TGTGCCAGCAGCCCCCAATTGGGTGGGGATACGCAGTATTTT. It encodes CASSPQLGGDTQYF.